What follows describes a single T cell receptor (beta chain). The antigen is unknown. 13 Jbeta primers and 60 Vbeta primers were used for the PCR. Sequencing was performed with immunoSEQ multiplex PCR; in TCRdb, only in-frame clones are kept and a portion is missing. The table lists approximately 93,000 clones, approximately 64% of them singletons, with approximately 6.3% in the top ten. The sample originates from a study of cytomegalovirus exposure and HLA in healthy donors. General observations from the study: Sequences of the TCR beta chain were said to predict the HLA-A and HLA-B alleles of most subjects accurately. The study had only CMV serostatus as immune exposure information.

The V and J ends lost 4 bases and 6 bases, in that order; junction bases with no gene match: 11. From germline, CDR1 is ENHRY and CDR2 SYGVKD. The CDR3 length is 16 residues. This clonotype was sampled from a boy between 10 and 17 years old in good health and CMV-seropositive. Sequencing was carried out using PBMCs. V gene TRBV10-3 combines with J gene TRBJ1-2; 10 nucleotides match TRBD1. The CDR3 loop is CAISGPGQGQGDGYTF. CDR3 DNA: TGTGCCATCAGTGGCCCGGGACAGGGGCAGGGAGATGGCTACACCTTC.